The T cell receptor beta chain described here comes from a study of T cells in Graves' hyperthyroidism and ophthalmopathy. RNA transcripts provided the source from which TCR beta CDR3 regions were amplified. First-round RT-PCR of the TCR CDR3 relied on the HTBI primer set. TCRdb reprocessed the multiplex PCR reads via MiXCR and lists one record per CDR3 protein. The sample lists under 550,000 distinct CDR3 sequences, 15% to 20% occurring once. Trimming at V came to 5 bases and at J to 7 bases, leaving 11 bases not matched to a gene. The CDR3 is 17 amino acids. CDR1 is SGHTA, CDR2 FQGNSA, per germline.

The sequenced material came from blood. This sequence was found in a man aged 40-49 years with Graves' ophthalmopathy. The chain joins TRBV7-2 to TRBJ2-1, with 13 positions matching TRBD2. The CDR3: CASSATSGRALRNEQFF. Written as DNA, the CDR3 is TGTGCCAGCAGCGCCACTAGCGGGAGGGCCCTAAGGAATGAGCAGTTCTTC.